These T cell receptor beta chains were read from a single sample in a study of CD8+ T cells in alopecia areata. Some clones are missing from TCRdb's copy, which holds only in-frame ones; the method was immunoSEQ multiplex PCR. Altogether some 150,000 clones are present, about 60% being singletons, with the ten largest covering 5% to 7.5%. This specimen consisted of CD4+ T cells sorted from blood, obtained at week 0. The receptors were gathered from a human donor with alopecia areata. The CDR3 runs from the conserved cysteine through the conserved F or W. The D gene is left open where the match is weak. Size tells how often a clone was seen (once, few, many) or the class of an expanded clone, and some rows leave it out.

clone_size	j_call	d_call	v_call	cdr3_nt	cdr3_aa
.	TRBJ1-1	.	TRBV29-1	TGCAGCGTTCAAACCACAGGTTGGGCTTTCTTT	CSVQTTGWAFF
.	TRBJ2-5	.	TRBV7-8	TGTGCCAGCAGCTTAGTCGCCCGGGTTGAGACCCAGTACTTC	CASSLVARVETQYF
many	TRBJ1-1	.	TRBV7-2	TGTGCCAGCAGCTACGACGGAATCGAAGCTTTCTTT	CASSYDGIEAFF
.	TRBJ2-3	.	TRBV2	TGTGCCAGCAGTATCCTAGGAGGTTCAGATACGCAGTATTTT	CASSILGGSDTQYF
.	TRBJ2-1	TRBD1	TRBV18	TGTGCCAGCACCGGGACAGGGGGCTACAATGAGCAGTTCTTC	CASTGTGGYNEQFF
few	TRBJ1-2	.	TRBV5-1	TGCGCCAGCAGCTTGGGGACAGTTGATGGCTACACCTTC	CASSLGTVDGYTF
.	TRBJ1-6	TRBD1	TRBV5-1	TGCGCCAGCAGCACGGACAGGGGAAATTCACCCCTCCACTTT	CASSTDRGNSPLHF
.	TRBJ2-7	TRBD2	TRBV5-1	TGCGCCAGCCGACCTCGTAGCGGGGGGCCTTCCTACGAGCAGTACTTC	CASRPRSGGPSYEQYF
.	TRBJ1-1	TRBD1	TRBV30	TGTGCCGCAGGGGGGAACACTGAAGCTTTCTTT	CAAGGNTEAFF
.	TRBJ1-2	TRBD1	TRBV7-2	TGTGCCAGCAGCCCCCTTGGGTTGGGACAGGGCTATGGCTACACCTTC	CASSPLGLGQGYGYTF
.	TRBJ2-1	TRBD2	TRBV29-1	TGCAGCGTTACCCGGGGTAGCGGGGAGGCTGAGCAGTTCTTC	CSVTRGSGEAEQFF
.	TRBJ1-2	TRBD1	TRBV14	TGTGCCAGCAGCCAACTCGGACAGGGGGCCCGGTATGGCTACACCTTC	CASSQLGQGARYGYTF
.	TRBJ1-2	.	TRBV29-1	TGCAGCGTTGGAGACACCAACTATGGCTACACCTTC	CSVGDTNYGYTF
.	TRBJ2-5	.	TRBV11-3	TGTGCCAGCAGCTCGGGACTGCAAGAGACCCAGTACTTC	CASSSGLQETQYF
.	TRBJ2-3	.	TRBV4-1	TGCGCCAGCAGTCCCGGGACGACCACAGATACGCAGTATTTT	CASSPGTTTDTQYF
.	TRBJ2-1	TRBD2	TRBV5-1	TGCGCCAGCAGCATCCTAGCGGGGGGGCCCGATGAGCAGTTCTTC	CASSILAGGPDEQFF
.	TRBJ2-2	.	TRBV7-8	TGTGCCAGCAGCTTAGCCCAGGGTTCTACCGGGGAGCTGTTTTTT	CASSLAQGSTGELFF
.	TRBJ2-7	.	TRBV23-1	TGCGCCAGCAGTCAGCTCGGACCAACCGAGCAGTACTTC	CASSQLGPTEQYF
.	TRBJ2-1	TRBD2	TRBV4-1	TGCGCCAGCAGCCAGTTATGGTGGCTAGCGGGGGGAATGAAGCAGTTCTTC	CASSQLWWLAGGMKQFF
.	TRBJ2-3	.	TRBV6-1	TGTGCCAGCAGGGCTGACACAGATACGCAGTATTTT	CASRADTDTQYF
.	TRBJ1-2	.	TRBV30	TGTGCCTGGAGTTTCCAACAGGTGGTCGGCTACACCTTC	CAWSFQQVVGYTF
.	TRBJ1-2	.	TRBV5-1	TGCGCCAGCAGCTTGGGAGGCCTGACTAACTATGGCTACACCTTC	CASSLGGLTNYGYTF
.	TRBJ2-7	.	TRBV28	TGTGCCAGCAGTTCTTCCTACGAGCAGTACTTC	CASSSSYEQYF
.	TRBJ1-1	.	TRBV29-1	TGCAGCGTTGAACGTAGGGAGAACACTGAAGCTTTCTTT	CSVERRENTEAFF
.	TRBJ2-5	.	TRBV4-3	TGCGCCAGCGATAGACCAAACAGGGTGCGGGAGACCCAGTACTTC	CASDRPNRVRETQYF
few	TRBJ1-4	.	TRBV15	TGTGCCACCAGCAGAGATAACGAAAAACTGTTTTTT	CATSRDNEKLFF
few	TRBJ1-1	.	TRBV30	TGTGCCTGGAGTGTAACTTTCGTAGATGAAGCTTTCTTT	CAWSVTFVDEAFF
.	TRBJ1-2	.	TRBV29-1	TGCAGCGTTTATCTCAGGGAAGGCTACACCTTC	CSVYLREGYTF
.	TRBJ2-7	.	TRBV7-2	TGTGCCAGCAGCACGGACTGGACCTCCTACGAGCAGTACTTC	CASSTDWTSYEQYF
once	TRBJ2-6	.	TRBV30	TGTGCCTGGGGGAGACTCTCTGGGGCCAACGTCCTGACTTTC	CAWGRLSGANVLTF
.	TRBJ1-6	.	TRBV6-5	TGTGCCAGCAGTTCAACAACCAATAATTCACCCCTCCACTTT	CASSSTTNNSPLHF
few	TRBJ2-5	TRBD2	TRBV4-1	TGCGCCAGCAGCCAAGATGTCGGCGGGGGGCCCTACCAAGAGACCCAGTACTTC	CASSQDVGGGPYQETQYF
.	TRBJ2-3	TRBD2	TRBV7-2	TGTGCCAGCAGCAGAAGAGGCGGGGGGAGCACAGATACGCAGTATTTT	CASSRRGGGSTDTQYF
.	TRBJ2-1	.	TRBV18	TGTGCCAGCTCACCACCGGCCGGGTATCATCAGCAGTTCTTC	CASSPPAGYHQQFF
few	TRBJ2-5	TRBD1	TRBV9	TGTGCCAGCAGCTTTTCGACAGGGGGCGGCGGAGAGACCCAGTACTTC	CASSFSTGGGGETQYF
.	TRBJ1-1	TRBD1	TRBV5-1	TGCGCCAGCAGCTCAAGAGGGGGCCACACTGAAGCTTTCTTT	CASSSRGGHTEAFF
.	TRBJ1-5	.	TRBV9	TGTGCCAGCAGCGCCGCCGCTAGTCAGCCCCAGCATTTT	CASSAAASQPQHF
.	TRBJ2-7	TRBD2	TRBV7-2	TGTGCCAGCAGCCTAGCAGGCGCCGGACTAGGGGATTACAAGTACTTC	CASSLAGAGLGDYKYF
.	TRBJ1-2	.	TRBV29-1	TGCAGCGCCCTTGCGACCGGCTTGGGAGGCTACACCTTC	CSALATGLGGYTF
.	TRBJ2-6	.	TRBV4-3	TGCGCCAGCAGCCAAGCGGTTGCAGGACCAAGCTCTGGGGCCAACGTCCTGACTTTC	CASSQAVAGPSSGANVLTF
.	TRBJ1-2	.	TRBV5-1	TGCGCCAGCAGCTTGGAGGGTGCCCGACAAAACTATGGCTACACCTTC	CASSLEGARQNYGYTF
.	TRBJ2-3	.	TRBV7-9	TGTGCCAGCAGCTTCTCCAATTCTAGCACAGATACGCAGTATTTT	CASSFSNSSTDTQYF
few	TRBJ2-3	TRBD2	TRBV5-1	TGCGCCAGCAGCTTGCGTAGCGGGGGAGGAGATACGCAGTATTTT	CASSLRSGGGDTQYF
few	TRBJ1-2	TRBD1	TRBV29-1	TGCAGCGTTGTCCCGGGACAGGGGAGGGGCTACACCTTC	CSVVPGQGRGYTF
.	TRBJ2-3	.	TRBV4-2	TGTGCCAGCAGCCTTACTAGTTCCTTGGGCACAGATACGCAGTATTTT	CASSLTSSLGTDTQYF
.	TRBJ2-5	.	TRBV10-3	TGTGCCATCAGTGAAAGACCTCAAGAGACCCAGTACTTC	CAISERPQETQYF
.	TRBJ2-3	.	TRBV9	TGTGCCAGCAGCACCTACGCCGGGACGCAGTATTTT	CASSTYAGTQYF
.	TRBJ1-2	.	TRBV30	TGTGCCTGTAGAGACGGGGAATTTAGGGGCTACACCTTC	CACRDGEFRGYTF
.	TRBJ2-3	.	TRBV2	TGTGCCAGCAGTGGCCTTATTTCAAGCACAGATACGCAGTATTTT	CASSGLISSTDTQYF
once	TRBJ1-6	.	TRBV5-6	TGTGCCAGCAGCGCGAACCGGGCCCCCCTCCACTTT	CASSANRAPLHF
.	TRBJ2-1	.	TRBV6-6	TGTGCCAGCAGTTACGCACTACAGGGCATCGAGCAGTTCTTC	CASSYALQGIEQFF
few	TRBJ1-1	TRBD1	TRBV4-1	TGCGCCAGCAGCCAAGCCGAGGGACAGGGCACTGAAGCTTTCTTT	CASSQAEGQGTEAFF
few	TRBJ2-7	.	TRBV12-5	TGTGCTAGTGCCGCCGGTACATCCACCTACGAGCAGTACTTC	CASAAGTSTYEQYF
.	TRBJ1-5	.	TRBV29-1	TGCAGTGTCCGTGGGGGCAATCAGCCCCAGCATTTT	CSVRGGNQPQHF
.	TRBJ2-5	.	TRBV10-3	TGTGCCATCAGGCAGGACAGCCAAGAGACCCAGTACTTC	CAIRQDSQETQYF
.	TRBJ1-1	TRBD1	TRBV7-2	TGTGCCAGCAGCTTTGACAGGGGTGTAGGGACTGAAGCTTTCTTT	CASSFDRGVGTEAFF
.	TRBJ2-7	.	TRBV9	TGTGCCAGCAGCCCGGGCCCCGGGCGGGATTACGAGCAGTACTTC	CASSPGPGRDYEQYF
.	TRBJ1-5	TRBD1	TRBV4-3	TGCGCCAGCAGCCAAGTGGCAGGGGGGAATCAGCCCCAGCATTTT	CASSQVAGGNQPQHF
.	TRBJ1-1	.	TRBV4-1	TGCGCCAGCAGCCGGGGGGGCGGCACTGAAGCTTTCTTT	CASSRGGGTEAFF